The clone carrying this TCR beta chain was recorded once. The data are from a study of blood T cell repertoires in COVID-19. The ends were cut back, 4 bases at V and 3 bases at J, with 4 bases in the middle. Germline V gene sequence: CDR1 MNHEY, CDR2 SMNVEV (reference sequence). CDR3 size: 13 residues. Generated by immunoSEQ multiplex PCR, the TCRdb table keeps only in-frame clones and is missing some. Among 130,000 to 150,000 clones listed, roughly 90% were seen once. This TCR came from a man aged 50 or older with active or convalescent COVID-19. Sequencing was performed on peripheral blood. The chain combines TRBV27 with TRBJ1-6; D is unclear. CDR3 residues: CASSSLYNSPLHF. The CDR3 nucleotides are TGTGCCAGCAGTTCCCTCTATAATTCACCCCTCCACTTT.